This T cell receptor beta chain was profiled in a study of T cells in Graves' hyperthyroidism and ophthalmopathy. Amplified TCR beta CDR3 regions derived from RNA transcripts. The TCR CDR3 first-round RT-PCR relied on the HTBI primer set. A single record per CDR3 protein comes from TCRdb applying MiXCR to the multiplex PCR reads. Of approximately 740,000 distinct CDR3 sequences detected, roughly 15% appear once; the ten largest clones hold roughly 10%. About this clonotype: Its antigen is not known. A single base separates this from a much larger clone, so it may be a read error.

Study-wide points: In the analysis, a 13 V-J model separated ophthalmopathy from stable hyperthyroidism.

In germline, CDR1 is KGHDR, CDR2 SFDVKD. The CDR3 has 15 residues. V lost 1 base, J lost 7 bases, and 8 bases stayed unmatched. Newly diagnosed patients aged 18 to 65 had hyperthyroidism of under 2 months' duration. Each 10 ml fresh peripheral blood draw supplied the PBMCs. The TCR originated in a young woman with Graves' hyperthyroidism. The chain uses TRBV24-1 and TRBJ2-7; 8 bases agree with TRBD2. Sequencing was performed on blood. The DNA of the CDR3 is TGTGCCACCAGTGATTTTCTAGCGGGTGACGGGGAGCAGTACTTC. Translated: CATSDFLAGDGEQYF.